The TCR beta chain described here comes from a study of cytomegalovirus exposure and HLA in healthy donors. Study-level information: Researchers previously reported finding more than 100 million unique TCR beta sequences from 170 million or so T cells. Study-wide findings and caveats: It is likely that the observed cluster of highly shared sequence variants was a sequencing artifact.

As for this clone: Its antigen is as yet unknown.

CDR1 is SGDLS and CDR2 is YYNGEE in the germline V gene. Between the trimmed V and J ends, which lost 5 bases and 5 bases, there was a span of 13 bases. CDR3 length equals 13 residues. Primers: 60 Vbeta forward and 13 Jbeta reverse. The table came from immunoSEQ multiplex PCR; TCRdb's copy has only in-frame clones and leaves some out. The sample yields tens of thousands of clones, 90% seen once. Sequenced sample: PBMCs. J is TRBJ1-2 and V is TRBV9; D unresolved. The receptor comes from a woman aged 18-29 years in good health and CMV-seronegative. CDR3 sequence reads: CASRSQWEYGYTF. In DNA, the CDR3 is TGTGCCAGCAGGTCCCAATGGGAGTATGGCTACACCTTC.